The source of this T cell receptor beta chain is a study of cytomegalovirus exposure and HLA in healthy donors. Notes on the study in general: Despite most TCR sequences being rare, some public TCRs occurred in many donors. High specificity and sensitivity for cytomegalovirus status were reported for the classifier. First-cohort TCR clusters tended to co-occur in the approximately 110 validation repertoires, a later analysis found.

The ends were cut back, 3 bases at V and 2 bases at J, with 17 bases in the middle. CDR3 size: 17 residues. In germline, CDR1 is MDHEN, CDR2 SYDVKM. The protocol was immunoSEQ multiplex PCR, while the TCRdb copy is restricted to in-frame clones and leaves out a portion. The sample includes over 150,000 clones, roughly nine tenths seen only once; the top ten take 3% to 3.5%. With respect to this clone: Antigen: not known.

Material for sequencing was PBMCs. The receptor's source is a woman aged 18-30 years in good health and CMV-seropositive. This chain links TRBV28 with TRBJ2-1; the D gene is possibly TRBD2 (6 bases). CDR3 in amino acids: CASSLAVGGIPYNEQFF. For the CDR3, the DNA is TGTGCCAGCAGTTTGGCGGTGGGGGGAATCCCCTACAATGAGCAGTTCTTC.